The TCR beta chain under discussion was sequenced for a study of shared clonotypes between healthy human individuals. This clone came up once. Some clones are missing from TCRdb's copy, which holds only in-frame ones; the method was immunoSEQ multiplex PCR. The profile shows roughly 2.6 million clones, just over 90% of them singletons. Sequencing was carried out using naive CD4+ T cells sorted from blood. The sample's subset: CD45RA+ positively selected. The sequence came from a young man in good health.

The CDR3 here is CASGSPAPSEDIQYF. In DNA, the CDR3 is TGTGCTAGTGGCTCCCCGGCCCCATCGGAGGACATTCAGTACTTC. V gene TRBV12-5 combines with J gene TRBJ2-4; D might be TRBD2 (5 bases). CDR3 size: 15 residues. With 6 bases removed from V and 8 bases from J, the gap between germline ends came to 20 bases. The germline gives CDR1 LGHNT, CDR2 FRNRAP.